Below are 22 T cell receptor beta chains sequenced from a single sample in a study of T cell changes during pregnancy in multiple sclerosis. The data were produced by immunoSEQ multiplex PCR, yet TCRdb's version contains in-frame clones alone and is incomplete. The table lists over 20,000 clones, approximately 90% of them singletons. Sequencing was performed on CD8+ T cells from peripheral blood mononuclear cells, taken in the second trimester of pregnancy. These receptors were collected from a female donor in good health, enrolled as a control in a pregnancy study.

The CDR3 bases are TGTGCCAGCAGCCAGGAGACAGGTTCAGTCTACACCTTC. This translates into CASSQETGSVYTF. The chain carries TRBV14 and TRBJ1-2, with TRBD1 as a possible D gene (6 bases). Between the trimmed V and J ends, which lost 3 bases and 10 bases, there was a span of 15 bases. The CDR3 length is 13 residues. Germline loops: CDR1 SGHDN, CDR2 FVKESK.

This sequence joins TRBV30 and TRBJ2-2; TRBD2 matches at 7 bases. After removal of 4 bases from V and 4 bases from J, the junction contained 6 bases not matched to a gene. The CDR3 extends over 14 amino acids. From germline, CDR1 is GTSNPN and CDR2 SVGIG (reference sequence). The CDR3 spells CAWKGREVTGELFF. The CDR3 DNA is TGTGCCTGGAAGGGACGGGAGGTCACCGGGGAGCTGTTTTTT.

The genes are TRBV27 and TRBJ2-3, with 7 positions matching TRBD2. Germline V gene sequence: CDR1 MNHEY, CDR2 SMNVEV (reference sequence). With 4 bases clipped from V and 1 base from J, the junction kept 5 bases outside the gene matches. The CDR3 length is 15 residues. CDR3 amino acids: CASSWGGVGTDTQYF. CDR3 in DNA: TGTGCCAGCAGTTGGGGGGGGGTCGGCACAGATACGCAGTATTTT.

The J gene is TRBJ2-1, the V gene TRBV4-1; D is perhaps TRBD1 (5 bases). Germline-derived CDR1 and CDR2 are MGHRA and YSYEKL. V lost 1 base to trimming and J lost 0 bases, with 10 bases between them. The CDR3 is made up of 16 amino acids. CDR3 nucleotide sequence: TGCGCCAGCAGCCAAGGACAGCTTAGCTCCTACAATGAGCAGTTCTTC. Protein product: CASSQGQLSSYNEQFF.

The genes are TRBV11-2 and TRBJ2-7, with 8 nucleotides matching TRBD1. V lost 0 bases, J lost 4 bases, and 11 bases stayed unmatched. CDR1 is SGHAT and CDR2 is FQNNGV in the germline V gene. The CDR3 is made up of 17 amino acids. The chain's CDR3 is CASSLELRGQDEYEQYF. The CDR3 DNA sequence: TGTGCCAGCAGCTTAGAACTCCGGGGACAGGACGAATACGAGCAGTACTTC.

This chain connects TRBV7-9 to TRBJ2-5, with D unclear. Trimming pared 5 bases from V and 2 bases from J, leaving 15 bases between. This CDR3 has 15 amino acids. The germline CDR1 and CDR2 sequences are SEHNR and FQNEAQ (reference sequence). DNA of the CDR3: TGTGCCAGCAGCCCGAAGGCGGTACCTCAAGAGACCCAGTACTTC. This sequence encodes CASSPKAVPQETQYF.

The rearrangement links TRBV7-2 to TRBJ2-7; D unresolved. CDR3 length: 13 residues. V was pared by 8 bases and J by 7 bases, with 18 bases between. The germline gives CDR1 SGHTA, CDR2 FQGNSA. CDR3 sequence: CASYVPPFEEQYF. The CDR3 DNA reads as TGTGCCAGCTACGTCCCTCCCTTTGAGGAGCAGTACTTC.

This CDR3 is CASSLEAGQGYGYTF. CDR3 nucleotide sequence: TGTGCCAGCAGCTTGGAGGCCGGACAGGGCTATGGCTACACCTTC. This rearrangement joins TRBV5-4 to TRBJ1-2, with 8 bases matching TRBD1. Germline V CDR1 and CDR2: SGHNT, YYREEE (reference sequence). The V gene end was trimmed by 0 bases and the J gene end by 4 bases; junction bases not matched to a gene: 5. The CDR3 has 15 residues.

This clone was detected once. V usage is TRBV10-1 and J usage is TRBJ2-7; D is undetermined. Trimming took off 3 bases at V and 2 bases at J, with 5 bases between the two ends. Germline CDR1 WNHNN, CDR2 SYGVQD (reference sequence). The CDR3 runs to 12 residues. The CDR3 here is CASSDRPYEQYF. CDR3 nucleotide sequence: TGCGCCAGCAGTGACAGGCCCTACGAGCAGTACTTC.

CDR3: CASSSSSWQFYEQYF. In nucleotides, the CDR3 is TGTGCCAGCAGCTCCTCCTCTTGGCAATTCTACGAGCAGTACTTC. V gene TRBV7-9 combines with J gene TRBJ2-7, with D hard to call. The germline V gene encodes CDR1 SEHNR and CDR2 FQNEAQ (reference sequence). The CDR3 covers 15 residues. V lost 4 bases and J 3 bases, leaving 16 bases between the germline ends.

V gene TRBV10-3 combines with J gene TRBJ2-7; TRBD1 matches 7 bases. From germline, CDR1 is ENHRY and CDR2 SYGVKD. The ends lost 5 bases at V and 2 bases at J; junction bases unmatched: 6. This CDR3 has 14 residues. CDR3 loop: CAISKTGSPYEQYF. CDR3 bases: TGTGCCATCAGTAAGACAGGGTCCCCCTACGAGCAGTACTTC.

The chain has TRBV7-2 and TRBJ1-5, with 7 nucleotides matching TRBD1. The length of the CDR3 is 16 residues. Germline CDR1 reads SGHTA; CDR2 reads FQGNSA. The ends lost 1 base at V and 7 bases at J; junction bases unmatched: 10. The CDR3 is CASSLEYVGGGQPQHF. The DNA for the CDR3 is TGTGCCAGCAGCTTAGAGTACGTAGGGGGCGGACAGCCCCAGCATTTT.

This chain uses TRBV7-9 with TRBJ2-3, with TRBD2 identical over 8 bases. The germline V gene encodes CDR1 SEHNR and CDR2 FQNEAQ (reference sequence). Trimming took 4 bases from V and 5 from J; bases not matched to a gene: 5. The CDR3 is 14 amino acids. The CDR3 sequence is CASSSLSGGDTQYF. DNA of the CDR3: TGTGCCAGCAGCTCGCTCAGCGGGGGAGATACGCAGTATTTT.

This clone has a single count. The rearrangement joins TRBV5-5 to TRBJ2-2, with D tentatively TRBD1 (6 bases). CDR1 is SGHKS, CDR2 YYEKEE, per germline (reference sequence). This CDR3 spans 18 amino acids. Trimming shortened V by 2 bases and J by 0 bases, and 17 bases separated the two germline ends. The CDR3 reads CASSFRDIKYANTGELFF. In nucleotides, the CDR3 is TGTGCCAGCAGCTTCCGGGACATTAAATACGCGAACACCGGGGAGCTGTTTTTT.

This clone was found once. This chain uses TRBV12-5 with TRBJ1-2, with 9 bases matching TRBD1. In germline, CDR1 is LGHNT, CDR2 FRNRAP. V lost 6 bases and J lost 8; bases outside the gene matches: 10. CDR3 size: 14 residues. DNA for the CDR3: TGTGCTAGTGGGTCTCGGGACAGGGCAGGGGGCTACACCTTC. Protein: CASGSRDRAGGYTF.

The rearrangement joins TRBV19 to TRBJ2-3; no definite D call. CDR3 length: 15 amino acids. Trimming took off 1 base at V and 4 bases at J, with 12 bases between the two ends. CDR1 and CDR2 (germline): LNHDA, SQIVND (reference sequence). The CDR3 DNA sequence: TGTGCCAGTAGTATAGCTGGTAGCATAGCAGATACGCAGTATTTT. Translation: CASSIAGSIADTQYF.

This chain uses TRBV6-1 with TRBJ2-3; 9 positions match TRBD2. The CDR3 is made up of 14 amino acids. The germline V gene has CDR1 MNHNS and CDR2 SASEGT. V was clipped by 10 bases and J by 2 bases; unmatched bases: 7. The CDR3 DNA is TGTGCCATCACTGCGGGGGGGGACACAGATACGCAGTATTTT. Translation gives CAITAGGDTDTQYF.

The rearrangement links TRBV4-3 to TRBJ2-1; 10 positions agree with TRBD2. V gave up 2 bases and J gave up 3 bases; unmatched junction bases: 4. This CDR3 comprises 16 residues. CDR1 and CDR2 (germline): LGHNA, YSLEER. DNA for the CDR3: TGCGCCAGCAGCCAATTAACTAGCGGGAACTACAATGAGCAGTTCTTC. Translating it yields CASSQLTSGNYNEQFF.

V and J are TRBV27 and TRBJ2-7; TRBD2 matches 9 bases. Germline V gene sequence: CDR1 MNHEY, CDR2 SMNVEV (reference sequence). The CDR3 consists of 13 residues. V gave up 5 bases and J gave up 4 bases; unmatched junction bases: 3. In DNA, the CDR3 is TGTGCCAGCAGTCCGGGACTAGCTTACGAGCAGTACTTC. This codes for CASSPGLAYEQYF.

The rearrangement uses TRBV7-6 and TRBJ2-7, with 8 nucleotides matching TRBD2. Unmatched junction bases numbered 9, after V lost 1 base and J lost 7 bases. The CDR3 consists of 15 residues. From germline, CDR1 is SGHVS and CDR2 FNYEAQ. The CDR3 protein is CASSLEVGRALEQYF. In DNA form, the CDR3 reads TGTGCCAGCAGCTTAGAGGTCGGGAGGGCCCTTGAGCAGTACTTC.

The V gene is TRBV28, the J gene TRBJ2-7, with 8 bases that match TRBD1. The CDR3 loop spans 14 amino acids. The V and J ends lost 5 bases and 7 bases, in that order; junction bases with no gene match: 10. Germline V CDR1 and CDR2: MDHEN, SYDVKM. CDR3 nucleotides: TGTGCCAGCAGTCCGACGACAGGGGTGGAGGAGCAGTACTTC. Translated: CASSPTTGVEEQYF.

The rearrangement joins TRBV5-1 to TRBJ2-1; 8 nucleotides line up with TRBD2. The V gene end was trimmed by 2 bases and the J gene end by 0 bases; junction bases not matched to a gene: 10. The CDR3 is 18 amino acids. From germline, CDR1 is SGHRS and CDR2 YFSETQ. CDR3 loop: CASSFGLASGSSYNEQFF. The CDR3 DNA sequence: TGCGCCAGCAGCTTCGGACTAGCTTCTGGAAGCTCCTACAATGAGCAGTTCTTC.